Following are 7 T cell receptor beta chains from one sample sequenced in a study of Ad26.COV2.S vaccination and SARS-CoV-2 variants. Treatment in this sample: over 15 received Ad26.COV2.S at low or high dose, single or two shots; about 5 received placebo; per-sample allocation not given. Vaccine and placebo recipients were sampled on day 63 after the first injection. The protocol was immunoSEQ multiplex PCR, while the TCRdb copy is restricted to in-frame clones and leaves out a portion. The repertoire holds approximately 350,000 clones, approximately 83% seen once, with roughly 7.4% in the top ten. Specimen: peripheral blood, collected in a trial of Ad26.COV2.S vaccine versus placebo. These receptors originate from a person between 18 and 65 years old who received the Ad26.COV2.S COVID-19 vaccine or a placebo.

This chain uses TRBV3-1 (or the pseudogene TRBV3-2) with TRBJ2-2; 7 positions agree with TRBD1. The CDR3 contains 15 residues. With 3 bases clipped from V and 5 bases from J, the junction kept 6 bases outside the gene matches. Germline loops: CDR1 LGHDT, CDR2 YNNKEL (reference sequence). The CDR3 DNA is TGTGCCAGCAGCCACTTGGACAGGCGTACCGGGGAGCTGTTTTTT. It translates to CASSHLDRRTGELFF.

The gene calls are TRBV16 and TRBJ2-7; D remains ambiguous. Trimming removed 2 bases at V and 6 bases at J, with 8 bases between. The CDR3 runs to 12 residues. Germline V lookup: CDR1 KGHSY, CDR2 FQNENV. CDR3 nucleotides: TGTGCCAGCAGCCAACGGGTGGGCGAGCAGTACTTC. Translating gives CASSQRVGEQYF.

The rearrangement links TRBV7-6 to TRBJ2-7, with no clear D. The CDR3 covers 10 residues. The V gene's germline CDR1 is SGHVS and CDR2 FNYEAQ. V gave up 3 bases and J gave up 6 bases, with 3 bases separating them. CDR3 in DNA: TGTGCCAGCAGCTTGGGCGAGCAGTACTTC. Translating it yields CASSLGEQYF.

The V call is TRBV7-6, the J call TRBJ2-1; D possibly corresponds to TRBD2 (5 bases). The CDR3 is made up of 12 amino acids. The V gene's germline CDR1 is SGHVS and CDR2 FNYEAQ. Trimming cost V 4 bases and J 12 bases, with 13 bases left between them. CDR3 in DNA: TGTGCCAGCAGCTCACTAGTTGAGGGGCAGTTCTTC. Translated, it gives CASSSLVEGQFF.

The V and J genes are TRBV11-3 and TRBJ2-1, with 7 positions matching TRBD2. The CDR3 is 15 amino acids. Trimming at V came to 5 bases and at J to 1 base, leaving 5 bases not matched to a gene. Germline CDR1 is SGHNT and CDR2 is YENEEA. This chain's CDR3 is CASSLRGGSYNEQFF. The CDR3 DNA reads as TGTGCCAGCAGCCTACGGGGAGGGTCCTACAATGAGCAGTTCTTC.

The genes are TRBV11-3 and TRBJ2-7; D possibly matches TRBD1 or TRBD2 (7 bases each). This CDR3 spans 14 amino acids. CDR1 and CDR2 from the germline V gene are SGHNT and YENEEA. V lost 5 bases and J lost 4, with 15 bases in between. The CDR3 nucleotides are TGTGCCAGCAGCGGGGGAGGGGGCAGGTACGAGCAGTACTTC. Translation: CASSGGGGRYEQYF.

CDR3 region: CASSKPGQGPYEQYF. CDR3 DNA sequence: TGTGCCAGCAGCAAACCGGGACAGGGTCCCTACGAGCAGTACTTC. The rearrangement links TRBV7-9 to TRBJ2-7; 9 bases fit TRBD1. The ends lost 5 bases at V and 2 bases at J; junction bases unmatched: 7. The CDR3 length is 15 residues. CDR1 is SEHNR and CDR2 is FQNEAQ in the germline V gene (reference sequence). Full variable domain (rest looked up from reference TRBV7-9 and TRBJ2-7): DTGVSQNPRHKITKRGQNVTFRCDPISEHNRLYWYRQTLGQGPEFLTYFQNEAQLEKSRLLSDRFSAERPKGSFSTLEIQRTEQGDSAMYLCASSKPGQGPYEQYFGPGTRLTVT.